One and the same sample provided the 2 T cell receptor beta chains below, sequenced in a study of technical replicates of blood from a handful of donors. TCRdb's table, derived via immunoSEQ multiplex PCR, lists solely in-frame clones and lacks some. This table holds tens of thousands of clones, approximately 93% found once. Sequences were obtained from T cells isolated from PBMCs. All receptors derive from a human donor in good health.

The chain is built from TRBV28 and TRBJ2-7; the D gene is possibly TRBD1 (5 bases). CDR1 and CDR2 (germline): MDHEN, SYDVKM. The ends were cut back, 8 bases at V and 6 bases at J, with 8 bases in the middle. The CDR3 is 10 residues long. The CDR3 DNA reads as TGTGCCAGCGGGGCGACCGAGCAGTACTTC. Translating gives CASGATEQYF.

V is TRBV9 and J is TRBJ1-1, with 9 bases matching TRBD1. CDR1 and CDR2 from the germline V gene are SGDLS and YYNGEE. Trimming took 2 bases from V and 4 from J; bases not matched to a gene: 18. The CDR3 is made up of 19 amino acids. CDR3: CASSVDQIPGQGVGTEAFF. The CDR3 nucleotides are TGTGCCAGCAGCGTCGATCAAATTCCGGGACAGGGAGTAGGCACTGAAGCTTTCTTT.